This entry lists 28 T cell receptor beta chains sequenced from one sample in a study of blood T cell repertoires in COVID-19. The table came from immunoSEQ multiplex PCR; TCRdb's copy has only in-frame clones and leaves some out. Here the sample spans a few hundred thousand clones, about 88% being singletons. Sequenced sample: PBMCs or T cells enriched from blood (not recorded which). The receptors here all came from a woman aged 50 to 60 who had recovered from COVID-19.

This clone showed up just a few times. The chain uses TRBV7-9 and TRBJ2-7, with a weak D call TRBD1 (6 bases). The CDR3 spans 12 residues. Trimming removed 5 bases from V and 6 bases from J, with 11 bases in between. CDR1 SEHNR and CDR2 FQNEAQ come from the germline V gene (reference sequence). The CDR3 spells CASSRVGAEQYF. The CDR3 DNA sequence: TGTGCCAGCAGCCGGGTGGGGGCCGAGCAGTACTTC.

The chain carries TRBV10-2 and TRBJ2-1; D uncertain. V was shortened by 8 bases and J by 3 bases, with 8 bases between the two germline ends. There are 12 residues in the CDR3. Germline V gene data show CDR1 as WSHSY and CDR2 as SAAADI. CDR3: CASAGSYNEQFF. In DNA form, the CDR3 reads TGCGCCAGCGCCGGTAGCTACAATGAGCAGTTCTTC.

The chain recombines TRBV5-6 with TRBJ1-2, with 7 bases lining up with TRBD1. CDR1 and CDR2 (germline): SGHDT, YYEEEE. The V and J ends lost 4 bases and 2 bases, in that order; junction bases with no gene match: 11. The length of the CDR3 is 16 residues. CDR3 DNA sequence: TGTGCCAGCAGCAAGAAGACAGGGCAACCAAACTATGGCTACACCTTC. The encoded protein is CASSKKTGQPNYGYTF.

The chain links TRBV2 to TRBJ1-2, with TRBD1 matching 9 bases. Trimming cost V 3 bases and J 5 bases; bases outside gene matches: 7. The CDR3 runs 15 residues. Germline CDR1 SNHLY, CDR2 FYNNEI. The CDR3 region has the DNA TGTGCCAGCAGTGATTTGGGACAGGGTGGATATGGCTACACCTTC. It yields the protein CASSDLGQGGYGYTF.

The gene calls are TRBV5-5 and TRBJ2-1; 9 nucleotides align to TRBD2. Germline lookup yields CDR1 SGHKS and CDR2 YYEKEE (reference sequence). This CDR3 has 14 residues. V was clipped by 0 bases and J by 8 bases; unmatched bases: 3. The DNA of the CDR3 is TGTGCCAGCAGCTTGGAACTAGCGGGCCATGAGCAGTTCTTC. Its translation: CASSLELAGHEQFF.

J is TRBJ2-3 and V is TRBV4-1; 14 positions agree with TRBD2. J gave up 6 bases and V 4 bases, and 12 bases lay outside the gene matches. CDR1 and CDR2 from the germline V gene are MGHRA and YSYEKL. This CDR3 contains 18 residues. CDR3 DNA sequence: TGCGCCAGCAGCCCCGTGGGACTAGCGGGAGCCTCGAGGGATACGCAGTATTTT. It codes for CASSPVGLAGASRDTQYF.

The chain recombines TRBV6-1 with TRBJ1-2, with D possibly TRBD1 on 6 matching bases. The germline V gene encodes CDR1 MNHNS and CDR2 SASEGT. The CDR3 spans 15 residues. Between the trimmed V and J ends, which lost 1 base and 7 bases, there was a span of 16 bases. Written as DNA, the CDR3 is TGTGCCAGCAGTGAAGAATTGCGAAGGGGGGGTGGCTACACCTTC. Encoded protein: CASSEELRRGGGYTF.

This chain connects TRBV9 to TRBJ1-6; no clear D gene. Trimming stripped 0 bases from V and 7 bases from J, with 5 bases between. Looked up from germline, CDR1 is SGDLS and CDR2 is YYNGEE. The CDR3 is 13 residues long. The CDR3 region is CASSVVENSPLHF. CDR3 nucleotides: TGTGCCAGCAGCGTAGTGGAGAATTCACCCCTCCACTTT.

The chain employs TRBV28 and TRBJ2-5; D is perhaps TRBD2 (7 bases). The CDR3 totals 17 residues. Looked up from germline, CDR1 is MDHEN and CDR2 is SYDVKM. The V gene lost 5 bases and the J gene lost 5 bases, with 24 bases spanning the gap. The CDR3 nucleotides read TGTGCCAGCAGTCAAGGGGGGGGGACGCAATTCAGGGAGACCCAGTACTTC. Protein: CASSQGGGTQFRETQYF.

The rearrangement joins TRBV29-1 to TRBJ2-3, with D possibly being TRBD1 (6 bases). CDR3 length: 14 residues. The V end was cut by 4 bases, the J end by 2 bases, with 13 bases between. Germline V CDR1 and CDR2: SQVTM, ANQGSEA. The CDR3 nucleotides read TGCAGCGTTGCCCCGACAGGCTTCACAGATACGCAGTATTTT. Amino acids: CSVAPTGFTDTQYF.

V gene TRBV29-1 combines with J gene TRBJ1-1; a possible D gene is TRBD1 (6 bases). V lost 6 bases to trimming and J lost 1 base, with 15 bases between them. Germline lookup yields CDR1 SQVTM and CDR2 ANQGSEA. This CDR3 contains 14 residues. The CDR3: CSVATQTGNTEAFF. The CDR3 DNA sequence: TGCAGCGTCGCTACTCAGACAGGGAACACTGAAGCTTTCTTT.

This clone has only a few counts. The V and J genes are TRBV4-2 and TRBJ2-1, with 11 bases lining up with TRBD2. Germline-derived CDR1 and CDR2 are LGHNA and YNFKEQ. This CDR3 is built from 15 residues. Trimming cost V 4 bases and J 5 bases; bases outside gene matches: 4. The DNA for the CDR3 is TGTGCCAGCAGCCCCGGGACTAGCGGAGACAATGAGCAGTTCTTC. Its protein is CASSPGTSGDNEQFF.

The J gene is TRBJ1-6, the V gene TRBV7-9; TRBD1 is a possible D gene (5 bases). Germline V gives CDR1 SEHNR, CDR2 FQNEAQ (reference sequence). With 3 bases removed from V and 7 bases from J, the gap between germline ends came to 13 bases. This CDR3 spans 15 amino acids. CDR3 sequence reads: CASSLLSGQNSPLHF. The CDR3 DNA reads as TGTGCCAGCAGCTTGCTGTCAGGGCAAAATTCACCCCTCCACTTT. The whole variable domain, filled in from reference TRBV7-9 and TRBJ1-6, reads DTGVSQNPRHKITKRGQNVTFRCDPISEHNRLYWYRQTLGQGPEFLTYFQNEAQLEKSRLLSDRFSAERPKGSFSTLEIQRTEQGDSAMYLCASSLLSGQNSPLHFGNGTRLTVT.

The chain is built from TRBV20-1 and TRBJ2-5; D possibly corresponds to TRBD2 (5 bases). This CDR3 contains 13 residues. V lost 3 bases and J lost 4, with 12 bases in between. The germline V gene encodes CDR1 DFQATT and CDR2 SNEGSKA (reference sequence). The CDR3 nucleotides are TGCAGTGCTAGTGAGAGGGCCGGAGAGACCCAGTACTTC. Amino acid sequence: CSASERAGETQYF.

This chain uses TRBV28 with TRBJ2-7; 12 bases fit TRBD1. V lost 8 bases to trimming and J lost 4 bases; unmatched junction nucleotides: 3. This CDR3 comprises 13 residues. Germline CDR1 and CDR2: MDHEN and SYDVKM. The CDR3 reads CASGTGGAYEQYF. DNA of the CDR3: TGTGCCAGCGGGACAGGGGGCGCATACGAGCAGTACTTC. The variable domain in full, with the rest retrieved from reference TRBV28 and TRBJ2-7, is DVKVTQSSRYLVKRTGEKVFLECVQDMDHENMFWYRQDPGLGLRLIYFSYDVKMKEKGDIPEGYSVSREKKERFSLILESASTNQTSMYLCASGTGGAYEQYFGPGTRLTVT.

V is TRBV7-2 and J is TRBJ2-2; D is unresolved. Germline V gene lookup returns CDR1 SGHTA and CDR2 FQGNSA. The CDR3 length is 15 residues. Trimming removed 3 bases at V and 2 bases at J, with 10 bases between. The CDR3 region has the DNA TGTGCCAGCAGCTTTATTCCACAAAACACCGGGGAGCTGTTTTTT. Protein sequence: CASSFIPQNTGELFF.

The chain employs TRBV3-1 (or the pseudogene TRBV3-2) and TRBJ1-1, with D possibly matching TRBD1 (6 bases). The CDR3 extends over 15 amino acids. CDR1 is LGHDT and CDR2 is YNNKEL in the germline V gene (reference sequence). The V end lost 5 bases, the J end lost 6 bases, and 19 bases lay between the germline ends. CDR3 region: CASSTAGARSPEAFF. The CDR3 DNA follows: TGTGCCAGCAGCACTGCGGGGGCGCGATCCCCTGAAGCTTTCTTT.

V and J are TRBV7-9 and TRBJ2-2; 8 bases agree with TRBD1. CDR1 and CDR2 (germline): SEHNR, FQNEAQ (reference sequence). The CDR3 covers 17 residues. The ends lost 5 bases at V and 2 bases at J; junction bases unmatched: 10. CDR3 loop: CASSGSGQGSNTGELFF. CDR3 DNA sequence: TGTGCCAGCAGCGGGTCAGGACAGGGTAGTAACACCGGGGAGCTGTTTTTT.

The V and J genes are TRBV27 and TRBJ1-1; D is ambiguous. The CDR3 spans 14 residues. Germline values: CDR1 MNHEY, CDR2 SMNVEV (reference sequence). V was cut by 0 bases and J by 8 bases, with 13 bases left in between. The DNA for the CDR3 is TGTGCCAGCAGTTTATCACGAATCAGATCCGAAGCTTTCTTT. This sequence encodes CASSLSRIRSEAFF.

The chain uses TRBV2 and TRBJ1-1; a weak D match, TRBD1 (5 bases). V lost 9 bases and J lost 5, with 10 bases in between. The CDR3 runs 11 residues. Germline CDR1 is SNHLY and CDR2 is FYNNEI. The CDR3 DNA reads as TGTGCCAGGCAGGGATATACTGAAGCTTTCTTT. It yields the protein CARQGYTEAFF.

The chain uses TRBV28 and TRBJ2-7, with TRBD2 as a possible D gene (6 bases). The V end was cut by 10 bases, the J end by 4 bases, with 23 bases between. Germline V gene sequence: CDR1 MDHEN, CDR2 SYDVKM. The CDR3 extends over 15 amino acids. The CDR3 sequence is CATLVSAGHPYEQYF. The DNA of the CDR3 is TGTGCCACGTTGGTCTCAGCGGGCCACCCGTACGAGCAGTACTTC.

V and J are TRBV11-3 and TRBJ2-1; D not resolved. Per germline, CDR1 SGHNT and CDR2 YENEEA. This CDR3 contains 11 residues. V was shortened by 5 bases and J by 5 bases, with 4 bases between the two germline ends. The CDR3 sequence is CASSQNNEQFF. For the CDR3, the DNA is TGTGCCAGCAGCCAAAACAATGAGCAGTTCTTC.

The CDR3 is CASSQGGPGGYEQYF. The CDR3 DNA sequence: TGTGCCAGCAGCCAGGGAGGGCCGGGGGGCTACGAGCAGTACTTC. The chain employs TRBV3-1 (or the pseudogene TRBV3-2) and TRBJ2-7, with 7 bases that match TRBD2. V was pared by 3 bases and J by 3 bases, with 8 bases of the junction left unmatched. Germline CDR1 is LGHDT and CDR2 is YNNKEL (reference sequence). The CDR3 length is 15 residues.

The chain joins TRBV25-1 to TRBJ1-1, with D possibly being TRBD1 (5 bases). Germline values: CDR1 MGHDK, CDR2 SYGVNS. This CDR3 is built from 13 residues. V dropped 1 base and J dropped 10 bases, with 13 bases sitting between them. The CDR3 protein is CASSESGAMVAFF. Written as DNA, the CDR3 is TGTGCCAGCAGTGAATCTGGGGCGATGGTAGCTTTCTTT.

V and J are TRBV5-6 and TRBJ2-7; tentatively, D is TRBD1 (6 bases). Per the germline V gene, CDR1 is SGHDT and CDR2 is YYEEEE. V was pared by 3 bases and J by 3 bases, with 13 bases between. The CDR3 has 14 residues. In DNA form, the CDR3 reads TGTGCCAGCAGCTATCAGACAGGATACTACGAGCAGTACTTC. This codes for CASSYQTGYYEQYF.

This chain connects TRBV30 to TRBJ1-2, with D uncertain. The CDR3 sequence is 13 residues long. Germline-derived CDR1 and CDR2 are GTSNPN and SVGIG (reference sequence). V was clipped by 3 bases and J by 8 bases, with 16 bases between them. The CDR3 here is CAWSPSGGLGYTF. CDR3 DNA: TGTGCCTGGAGCCCTTCCGGCGGCCTGGGCTACACCTTC.

V gene TRBV3-1 (or the pseudogene TRBV3-2) combines with J gene TRBJ1-6, with 7 bases lining up with TRBD1. The CDR3 is 16 amino acids. The V segment lost 1 base and the J segment 9 bases; nucleotides outside the gene matches: 9. Germline V gene lookup returns CDR1 LGHDT and CDR2 YNNKEL (reference sequence). The CDR3 nucleotides read TGTGCCAGCAGCCAAGCCGGGGACAGCTTTAGTTCACCCCTCCACTTT. Protein sequence: CASSQAGDSFSSPLHF.

J is TRBJ1-2 and V is TRBV28; D gene ambiguous. CDR3 length equals 12 residues. Trimming took 8 bases from V and 0 from J, leaving 7 bases between them. Germline values: CDR1 MDHEN, CDR2 SYDVKM. CDR3 region: CASGSTNYGYTF. For the CDR3, the DNA is TGTGCCAGCGGTTCTACTAACTATGGCTACACCTTC.